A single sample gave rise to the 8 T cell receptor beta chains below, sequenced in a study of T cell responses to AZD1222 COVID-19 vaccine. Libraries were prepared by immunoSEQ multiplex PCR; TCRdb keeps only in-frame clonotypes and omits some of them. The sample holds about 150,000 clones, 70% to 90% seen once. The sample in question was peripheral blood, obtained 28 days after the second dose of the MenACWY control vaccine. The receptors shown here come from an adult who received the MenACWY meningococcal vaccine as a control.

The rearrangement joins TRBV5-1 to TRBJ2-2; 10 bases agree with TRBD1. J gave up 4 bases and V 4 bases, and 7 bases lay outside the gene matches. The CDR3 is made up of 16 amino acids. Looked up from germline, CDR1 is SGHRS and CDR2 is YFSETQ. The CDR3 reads CASSPIRDRGTGELFF. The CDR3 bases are TGCGCCAGCAGCCCAATCCGGGACAGGGGCACCGGGGAGCTGTTTTTT.

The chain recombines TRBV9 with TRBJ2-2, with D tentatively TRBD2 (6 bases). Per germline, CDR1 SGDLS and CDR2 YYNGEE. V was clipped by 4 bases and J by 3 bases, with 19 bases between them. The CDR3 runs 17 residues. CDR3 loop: CASSPSRGPGDTGELFF. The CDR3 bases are TGTGCCAGCAGCCCAAGTCGAGGGCCGGGGGACACCGGGGAGCTGTTTTTT.

For the CDR3, the DNA is TGTGCCAGCAGTGAAAAGAGAGAGACTCTGGTCTATGGCTACACCTTC. Translated: CASSEKRETLVYGYTF. The V gene is TRBV2, the J gene TRBJ1-2; D is uncertain. This CDR3 is built from 16 residues. CDR1 and CDR2 (germline): SNHLY, FYNNEI. The ends were cut back, 2 bases at V and 4 bases at J, with 17 bases in the middle. The whole variable domain, filled in from reference TRBV2 and TRBJ1-2, reads EPEVTQTPSHQVTQMGQEVILRCVPISNHLYFYWYRQILGQKVEFLVSFYNNEISEKSEIFDDQFSVERPDGSNFTLKIRSTKLEDSAMYFCASSEKRETLVYGYTFGSGTRLTVV.

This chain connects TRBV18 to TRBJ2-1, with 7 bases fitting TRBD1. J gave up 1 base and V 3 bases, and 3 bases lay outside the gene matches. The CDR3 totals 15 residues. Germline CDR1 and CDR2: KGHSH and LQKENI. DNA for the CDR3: TGTGCCAGCTCACCGACAGGGTATTCCTACAATGAGCAGTTCTTC. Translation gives CASSPTGYSYNEQFF.

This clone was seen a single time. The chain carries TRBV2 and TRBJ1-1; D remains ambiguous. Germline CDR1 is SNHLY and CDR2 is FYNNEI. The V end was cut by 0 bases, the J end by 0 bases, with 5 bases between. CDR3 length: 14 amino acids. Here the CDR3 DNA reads TGTGCCAGCAGTGAAGCACCGTTGAACACTGAAGCTTTCTTT. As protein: CASSEAPLNTEAFF.

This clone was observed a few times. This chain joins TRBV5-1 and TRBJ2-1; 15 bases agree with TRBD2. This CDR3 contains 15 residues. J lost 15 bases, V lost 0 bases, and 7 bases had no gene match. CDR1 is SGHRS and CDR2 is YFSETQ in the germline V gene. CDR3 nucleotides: TGCGCCAGCAGCTTGGACGGACTAGCGGGGGGGAAAGTGTTCTTC. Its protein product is CASSLDGLAGGKVFF.

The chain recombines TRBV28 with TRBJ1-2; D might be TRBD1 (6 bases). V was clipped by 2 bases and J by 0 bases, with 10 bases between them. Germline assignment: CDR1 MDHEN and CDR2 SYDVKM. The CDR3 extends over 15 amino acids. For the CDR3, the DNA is TGTGCCAGCAGTTTAGGGGGCTCAACTAACTATGGCTACACCTTC. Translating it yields CASSLGGSTNYGYTF.

The DNA of the CDR3 is TGTGCCACCAGCAGAGAGGAGACCCAGTACTTC. This sequence encodes CATSREETQYF. The chain has TRBV15 and TRBJ2-5; D remains unclear. V lost 0 bases to trimming and J lost 5 bases, with 1 base between them. Per the germline V gene, CDR1 is LNHNV and CDR2 is YYDKDF (reference sequence). The CDR3 loop spans 11 amino acids. Filled out from reference TRBV15 and TRBJ2-5, the complete variable domain reads DAMVIQNPRYQVTQFGKPVTLSCSQTLNHNVMYWYQQKSSQAPKLLFHYYDKDFNNEADTPDNFQSRRPNTSFCFLDIRSPGLGDTAMYLCATSREETQYFGPGTRLLVL.